Sequencing of this TCR beta chain was carried out in a study of blood T cell repertoires in COVID-19. Clones were sequenced by immunoSEQ multiplex PCR, and TCRdb holds only the in-frame ones, with some missing. The sample includes about 290,000 clones, around 92% of them seen just once. This clone was detected only once. The origin of this receptor is a woman in her twenties or thirties with COVID-19, enrolled during active disease. The sequencing input was peripheral blood.

The CDR3, as DNA: TGTGCCAGCAGGGGACAGCAGCCCCAGCATTTT. It is translated as CASRGQQPQHF. The chain is built from TRBV28 and TRBJ1-5; 7 nucleotides match TRBD1. Germline-derived CDR1 and CDR2 are MDHEN and SYDVKM. The CDR3 has 11 amino acids. V lost 6 bases to trimming and J lost 7 bases; unmatched junction nucleotides: 0.